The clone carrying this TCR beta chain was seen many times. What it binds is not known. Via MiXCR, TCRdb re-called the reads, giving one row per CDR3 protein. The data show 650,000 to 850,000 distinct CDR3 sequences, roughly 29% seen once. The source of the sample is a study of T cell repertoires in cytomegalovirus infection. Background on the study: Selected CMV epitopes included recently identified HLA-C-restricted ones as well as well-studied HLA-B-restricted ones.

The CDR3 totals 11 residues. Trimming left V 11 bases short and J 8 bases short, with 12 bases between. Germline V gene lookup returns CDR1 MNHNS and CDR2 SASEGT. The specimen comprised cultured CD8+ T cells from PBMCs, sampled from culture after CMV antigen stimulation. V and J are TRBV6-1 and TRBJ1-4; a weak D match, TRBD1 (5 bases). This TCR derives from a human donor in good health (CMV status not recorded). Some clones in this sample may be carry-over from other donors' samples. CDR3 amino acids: CAVGAGEKLFF. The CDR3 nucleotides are TGTGCCGTCGGGGCTGGGGAAAAACTGTTTTTT.